The present T cell receptor (beta chain) was sequenced within a study of prognosis after radiotherapy for stage I lung cancer. Study-level information: Approximately 14 of the patients presented with newly diagnosed primary stage I lung tumors; five or six had oligometastatic NSCLC following surgical resection of the primary tumor. In a few patients, distant metastases developed after radiotherapy (median approximately 7 months), whereas 15 patients showed no significant progression.

Study findings and constraints: Metastatic and non-metastatic patients reportedly diverged in TRBV and TRBJ gene usage. Among expanded TCR clones, tumor specificity was not determined.

The TCR beta CDR3 region was amplified from genomic DNA, with two rounds of multiplex PCR being used for the amplification. It was primers specific to each TRBV and TRBJ gene that first-round PCR used. TCRdb reprocessed the multiplex PCR reads via MiXCR and lists one record per CDR3 protein. This sample has approximately 22,000 distinct CDR3 sequences; approximately 43% occur once, and the top ten carry roughly a third. Remarks on this clonotype: The antigen remains unidentified.

The length of the CDR3 is 14 residues. CDR1 MDHEN and CDR2 SYDVKM come from the germline V gene. The V gene lost 3 bases and the J gene lost 7 bases, with 15 bases spanning the gap. The TCR originated in a donor over 45 with non-small cell lung cancer. The source was PBMCs, collected before or after stereotactic body radiation therapy (not recorded which). The V gene is TRBV28, the J gene TRBJ2-5; D may match TRBD1 or TRBD2 (5 bases each). In nucleotides, the CDR3 is TGTGCCAGCAGTTTGTGGGACCCGGCTCGGACCCAGTACTTC. Amino acid sequence: CASSLWDPARTQYF.